This T cell receptor beta chain is from a study of blood T cell repertoires in COVID-19 (dated by TCRdb to about 2020). The study in broad terms: The collaborator samples originated in the United States, Italy and Spain and spanned the acute and convalescent phases of COVID-19. Where HLA class I and class II types were available, the types were taken from metadata supplied by the sample provider, not from assay-based typing. A freely available public database, intended as a resource for researchers studying the immune response to SARS-CoV-2, is where the repertoires were released. The samples were drawn from the first 160 participants of the ongoing ImmuneRACE study and from some 1,300 subjects provided by 6 global collaborators. The prospective study material was composed of cDNA or gDNA derived from T cells, B-cell-depleted T cells, or PBMCs. The dataset comprised deeply sampled blood TCRbeta repertoires from subjects exposed to, actively infected with, or recovered from COVID-19. Sample metadata almost always included a de-identified subject ID, COVID-19 status, age in years and sex.

The immunoSEQ Assay, a bias-controlled multiplex PCR, was used to amplify TCRbeta CDR3 regions from genomic DNA. Per the original workflow: Within the assay, amplification of reference gene primers was used to estimate how many nucleated cells each sample contained. To quantify the absolute abundance of each unique TCRbeta CDR3 rearrangement, sequence reads were collapsed and filtered. Productive Simpson clonality was computed per sample as the square root of Simpson's diversity index over productive rearrangements. Entries here come from immuneACCESS through TCRdb and include only in-frame sequences with V and J called. Some clones fail to appear in such tables; in the studies checked, an unresolved V gene covers under half of the shortfall, and the cause of the remainder is unknown. V, J and clone size are those of that table, while D and trimming were read from the DNA. Here the sample has about 120,000 clones; 65% to 90% occur a single time. The ten largest account for just over 6.5% of the sample.

Each collaborating institution followed its own protocols to collect whole blood in K2EDTA tubes. For TCRbeta analysis, collaborators shipped samples in one of three forms: frozen whole blood, isolated PBMCs, or DNA extracted from either of those sample types. Trimming takes 6 bases from V and 3 bases from J, and the germline ends sit 8 bases apart. Taken from the germline V gene, the CDR1 and CDR2 loops are MNHEY and SVGEGT. CDR3 length: 13 amino acids, cysteine to phenylalanine. Only CDR3 DNA remains: 39 bases, in frame from the first base. Concerning this clone: Its antigen is not yet known. Base quality data are lacking; no much larger clone is found one base away.

Here is what the overall study found, with its caveats: How much clinical and demographic metadata was included differed by source and by participant, and the metadata was provided uncurated.

Sequencing was done on a sample of peripheral blood. The receptor was derived from an older man with active or convalescent COVID-19. The chain links TRBV6-2 or TRBV6-3 with TRBJ2-2; the D gene is not confidently resolved. The DNA sequence follows: TGTGCCAGCAGCTTGACTTACACCGGGGAGCTGTTTTTT. This codes for CASSLTYTGELFF.